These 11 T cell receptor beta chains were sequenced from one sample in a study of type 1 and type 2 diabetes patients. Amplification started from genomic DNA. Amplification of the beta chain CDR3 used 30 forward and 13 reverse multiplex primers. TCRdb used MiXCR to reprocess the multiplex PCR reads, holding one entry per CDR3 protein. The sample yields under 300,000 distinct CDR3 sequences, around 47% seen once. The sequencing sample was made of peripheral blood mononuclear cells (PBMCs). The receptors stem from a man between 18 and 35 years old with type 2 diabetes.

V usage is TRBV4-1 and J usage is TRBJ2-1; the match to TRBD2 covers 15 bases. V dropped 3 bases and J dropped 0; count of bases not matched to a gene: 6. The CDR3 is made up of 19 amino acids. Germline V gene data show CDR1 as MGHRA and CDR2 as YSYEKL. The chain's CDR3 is CASSHPGLAGGSSYNEQFF. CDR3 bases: TGCGCCAGCAGCCACCCGGGACTAGCGGGAGGTAGCTCCTACAATGAGCAGTTCTTC.

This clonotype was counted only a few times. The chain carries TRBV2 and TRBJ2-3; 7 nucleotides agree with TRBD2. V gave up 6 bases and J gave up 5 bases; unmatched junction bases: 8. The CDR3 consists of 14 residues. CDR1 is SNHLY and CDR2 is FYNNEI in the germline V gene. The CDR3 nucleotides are TGTGCCAGCAGCCTTGGACTAGAGGAAGATACGCAGTATTTT. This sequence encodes CASSLGLEEDTQYF.

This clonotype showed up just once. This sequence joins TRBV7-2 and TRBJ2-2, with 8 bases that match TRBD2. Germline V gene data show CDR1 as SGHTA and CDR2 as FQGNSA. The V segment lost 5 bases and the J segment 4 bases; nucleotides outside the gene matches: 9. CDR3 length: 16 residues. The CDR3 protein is CASSQKLAAGTGELFF. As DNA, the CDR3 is TGTGCCAGCAGCCAAAAACTAGCGGCGGGCACCGGGGAGCTGTTTTTT.

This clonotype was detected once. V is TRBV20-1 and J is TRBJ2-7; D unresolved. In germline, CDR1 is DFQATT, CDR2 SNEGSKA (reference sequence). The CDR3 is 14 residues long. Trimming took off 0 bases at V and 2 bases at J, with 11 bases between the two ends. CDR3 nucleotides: TGCAGTGCTAGAGATCTCCAGATCGCCTACGAGCAGTACTTC. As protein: CSARDLQIAYEQYF.

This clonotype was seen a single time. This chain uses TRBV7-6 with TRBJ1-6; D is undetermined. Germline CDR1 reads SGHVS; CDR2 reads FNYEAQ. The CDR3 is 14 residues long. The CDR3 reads CTGTNGPLKEPLHF. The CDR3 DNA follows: TGTACCGGAACAAACGGGCCTTTAAAGGAACCCCTCCACTTT.

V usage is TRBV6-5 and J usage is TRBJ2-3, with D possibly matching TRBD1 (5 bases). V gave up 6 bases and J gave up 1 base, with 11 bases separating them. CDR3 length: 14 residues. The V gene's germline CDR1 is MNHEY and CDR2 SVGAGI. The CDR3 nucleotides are TGTGCCAGCAGGGCAGGGTTTGGCACAGATACGCAGTATTTT. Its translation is CASRAGFGTDTQYF.

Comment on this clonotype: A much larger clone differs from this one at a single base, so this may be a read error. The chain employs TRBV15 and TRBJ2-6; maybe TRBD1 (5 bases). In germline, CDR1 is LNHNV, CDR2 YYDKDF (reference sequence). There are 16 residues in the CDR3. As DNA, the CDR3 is TGTGCCACCAGCAGAGGGGTGGGTACTGGGGCCAACATCCTGACTTTC. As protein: CATSRGVGTGANILTF.

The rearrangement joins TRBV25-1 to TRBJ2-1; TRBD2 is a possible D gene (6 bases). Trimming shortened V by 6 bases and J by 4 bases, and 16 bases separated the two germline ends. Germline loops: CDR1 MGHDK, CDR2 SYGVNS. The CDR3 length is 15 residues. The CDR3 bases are TGTGCCAGCAGCGGGACTTATGAGAGGTACAATGAGCAGTTCTTC. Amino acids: CASSGTYERYNEQFF.

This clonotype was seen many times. The CDR3 DNA is TGTGCCACCAGCAGAGCGGTAGCTAGCAATCAGCCCCAGCATTTT. Translation: CATSRAVASNQPQHF. The chain uses TRBV15 and TRBJ1-5; D call uncertain. The CDR3 consists of 15 residues. Between the trimmed V and J ends, which lost 1 base and 0 bases, there was a span of 7 bases. Germline V gene lookup returns CDR1 LNHNV and CDR2 YYDKDF (reference sequence).

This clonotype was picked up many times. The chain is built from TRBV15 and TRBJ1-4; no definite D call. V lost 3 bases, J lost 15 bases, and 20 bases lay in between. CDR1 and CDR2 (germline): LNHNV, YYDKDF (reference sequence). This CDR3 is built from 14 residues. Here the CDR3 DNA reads TGTGCCACCAGCAGTTGGTCAGACTTGAAAACTGTGTTTTTT. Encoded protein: CATSSWSDLKTVFF.

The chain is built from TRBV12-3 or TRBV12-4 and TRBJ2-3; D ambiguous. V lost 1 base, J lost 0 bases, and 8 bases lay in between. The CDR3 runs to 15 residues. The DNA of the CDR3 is TGTGCCAGCAGTTTAGGGGTGTTAAGCACAGATACGCAGTATTTT. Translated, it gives CASSLGVLSTDTQYF.